The TCR beta chain described here comes from a study of blood T cells in healthy people across ages. Isolated per sample were at least 6.5 million PBMCs. Sample-barcoded 5' priming and a J-beta primer mix drove a second PCR of about 6 to 12 cycles. Every sample gave at least 2.5 million paired-end reads containing CDR3. One entry per CDR3 protein results from TCRdb running MiXCR on the 5' RACE reads. In the table there are 600,000 to 1,000,000 distinct CDR3 sequences, 58% of which are singletons. The CDR3 consists of 15 residues. The J segment lost 3 bases and the V segment lost 4 bases, leaving 5 bases of the junction unmatched.

The sample comprised blood. The V gene is TRBV12-3 or TRBV12-4, the J gene TRBJ2-7; 11 bases match TRBD1. This receptor was identified in a man between 25 and 39 years old in good health. CDR3 sequence (DNA): TGTGCCAGCAGTTCGGGGGACAGGGGGGGCTACGAGCAGTACTTC. Translated, it gives CASSSGDRGGYEQYF.